Reported below is one T cell receptor (beta chain). The antigen is undetermined. Both 60 Vbeta primers and 13 Jbeta primers went into the PCR. The table came from immunoSEQ multiplex PCR; TCRdb's copy has only in-frame clones and leaves some out. Its table records more than 110,000 clones. This entry belongs to a study of cytomegalovirus exposure and HLA in healthy donors. Whole-study results and caveats: It emerged from a later analysis that several of the most significant clusters appeared to be linked to common viral pathogens. A likely sequencing artifact accounted for one observed cluster of highly shared sequence variants.

Sequenced sample: PBMCs. This sequence was found in a man aged 40-49 years in good health and CMV-seronegative.

The CDR3 DNA reads TGTGCCAGCAGCGCGGCGGAAGACGGAGAAGTTAACACTGAAGCTTTCTTT. Its translation: CASSAAEDGEVNTEAFF. This chain joins TRBV9 and TRBJ1-1; D is undetermined. Trimming took off 3 bases at V and 2 bases at J, with 20 bases between the two ends. The germline V gene has CDR1 SGDLS and CDR2 YYNGEE. The CDR3 is 17 amino acids.